This T cell receptor beta chain originates from a study of T cells expressing NK-cell markers. Across the study: Seropositivity for HCMV was found in seven of the eight sequenced donors, with one seronegative.

The CDR3 covers 14 residues. Generation of TCR beta cDNA was performed by 5'RACE template switching incorporating UMIs. TCRdb re-analyzed the 5' RACE reads; it lists each CDR3 protein once, without DNA. The sample shows about 540,000 distinct CDR3 sequences, and less than 4.5% sits with its ten largest clones. This rearrangement joins TRBV12-3 or TRBV12-4 to TRBJ2-3. This clonotype originated in a young man in good health. Sequencing was performed on blood T cells: a sorted CD56 or NKG2C T cell subset, CD4+ or CD8+ T cells, or bulk PBMC T cells (not recorded which). The CDR3 here is CASSYGVLADTQYF.